The rows below give T cell receptor beta chains drawn from one sample of a study of molecular identifiers for immune sequencing clone quantification. Each CDR3 protein is one row after TCRdb ran MiXCR on the PCR reads. The sample has tens of thousands of distinct CDR3 sequences, roughly 15% seen once. Material for sequencing was naive CD8+ T cells from blood, with Jurkat cell RNA spiked in. The origin of the receptors is a human donor in good health. Some libraries in this study had Jurkat cell RNA spiked in. CDR3s include the opening cysteine and the closing phenylalanine or tryptophan. The D gene is left open where the match is weak. Clone size appears in some rows only: once, few, many, or a class for an expanded clone.

D: NA; J: TRBJ2-3; V: TRBV6-5; size: many; CDR3: CASSYSSPGLDTQYF; DNA: TGTGCCAGCAGTTACTCGAGTCCAGGACTGGATACGCAGTATTTT
D: NA; J: TRBJ1-1; V: TRBV6-5; size: many; CDR3: CASSYSEQLEAFF; DNA: TGTGCCAGCAGTTACTCCGAGCAGCTTGAAGCTTTCTTT
D: TRBD1; J: TRBJ2-3; V: TRBV2; size: many; CDR3: CASSLTGIADTQYF; DNA: TGTGCCAGCAGTTTGACAGGGATCGCAGATACGCAGTATTTT
D: NA; J: TRBJ2-7; V: TRBV20-1; size: many; CDR3: CSAGGGVGYEQYF; DNA: TGCAGTGCTGGGGGTGGGGTAGGTTACGAGCAGTACTTC
D: NA; J: TRBJ1-4; V: TRBV7-9; size: many; CDR3: CASSLGFEEKLFF; DNA: TGTGCCAGCAGCCTAGGTTTTGAAGAAAAACTGTTTTTT
D: TRBD2; J: TRBJ2-3; V: TRBV6-2/TRBV6-3; size: many; CDR3: CASSYGILAGGTDTQYF; DNA: TGTGCCAGCAGTTATGGGATACTAGCGGGGGGGACAGATACGCAGTATTTT
D: NA; J: TRBJ2-5; V: TRBV4-3; size: many; CDR3: CASSQVGAGYQETQYF; DNA: TGCGCCAGCAGCCAAGTGGGGGCCGGGTACCAAGAGACCCAGTACTTC
D: NA; J: TRBJ1-4; V: TRBV19; size: few; CDR3: CASSHYLAPPEKLFF; DNA: TGTGCCAGTAGTCATTATCTGGCGCCACCCGAAAAACTGTTTTTT
D: TRBD2; J: TRBJ2-7; V: TRBV7-9; size: many; CDR3: CASSSPPAGGPYEQYF; DNA: TGTGCCAGCAGCTCACCGCCGGCGGGAGGGCCCTACGAGCAGTACTTC
D: NA; J: TRBJ1-4; V: TRBV7-9; size: once; CDR3: CASSLSSREKLFF; DNA: TGTGCCAGCAGCTTATCCTCCAGGGAAAAACTGTTTTTT
D: NA; J: TRBJ1-1; V: TRBV7-2; size: many; CDR3: CASSFVNTEAFF; DNA: TGTGCCAGCAGCTTTGTGAACACTGAAGCTTTCTTT
D: TRBD2; J: TRBJ2-7; V: TRBV7-9; size: many; CDR3: CASISEAGGEQYF; DNA: TGTGCCAGCATTTCAGAAGCGGGGGGCGAGCAGTACTTC
D: NA; J: TRBJ1-1; V: TRBV7-9; size: medium-sized; CDR3: CASSLVVRSNTEAFF; DNA: TGTGCCAGCAGCTTAGTAGTCAGATCGAACACTGAAGCTTTCTTT
D: NA; J: TRBJ2-5; V: TRBV28; size: many; CDR3: CASSPNWDQETQYF; DNA: TGTGCCAGCAGTCCCAATTGGGACCAAGAGACCCAGTACTTC
D: NA; J: TRBJ1-4; V: TRBV28; size: many; CDR3: CASSLTTGVAEKLFF; DNA: TGTGCCAGCAGCTTGACGACGGGAGTCGCTGAAAAACTGTTTTTT
D: TRBD1; J: TRBJ1-5; V: TRBV6-5; size: NA; CDR3: CASSLLGDRGSQPQHF; DNA: TGTGCCAGCAGCTTACTAGGGGACAGGGGCTCTCAGCCCCAGCATTTT
D: NA; J: TRBJ2-1; V: TRBV19; size: many; CDR3: CASSIVAGANEQFF; DNA: TGTGCCAGTAGTATAGTCGCGGGGGCCAATGAGCAGTTCTTC
D: NA; J: TRBJ2-2; V: TRBV14; size: many; CDR3: CASSQLGQLNTGELFF; DNA: TGTGCCAGCAGCCAACTGGGACAACTTAACACCGGGGAGCTGTTTTTT
D: NA; J: TRBJ2-3; V: TRBV9; size: NA; CDR3: CASSVEWSDTQYF; DNA: TGTGCCAGCAGCGTAGAGTGGTCAGATACGCAGTATTTT
D: NA; J: TRBJ1-3; V: TRBV29-1; size: many; CDR3: CSVEDLRSHQGASGNTIYF; DNA: TGCAGCGTTGAAGATCTTCGTTCCCACCAAGGAGCCTCTGGAAACACCATATATTTT
D: NA; J: TRBJ2-3; V: TRBV7-9; size: many; CDR3: CASSPPLGQSDTQYF; DNA: TGTGCCAGCAGCCCCCCGCTGGGCCAATCAGATACGCAGTATTTT
D: TRBD1; J: TRBJ2-5; V: TRBV5-1; size: many; CDR3: CASRGQGQETQYF; DNA: TGCGCCAGCAGGGGACAGGGACAAGAGACCCAGTACTTC
D: NA; J: TRBJ1-5; V: TRBV19; size: many; CDR3: CASSQTEYSNQPQHF; DNA: TGTGCCAGTAGTCAGACAGAGTATAGCAATCAGCCCCAGCATTTT
D: NA; J: TRBJ2-4; V: TRBV7-9; size: many; CDR3: CASLGPLNIQYF; DNA: TGTGCCAGCTTGGGACCTCTAAACATTCAGTACTTC
D: TRBD1; J: TRBJ1-4; V: TRBV6-2/TRBV6-3; size: few; CDR3: CASSPGQGGEKLFF; DNA: TGTGCCAGCAGTCCGGGACAGGGAGGTGAAAAACTGTTTTTT
D: TRBD1; J: TRBJ2-3; V: TRBV19; size: many; CDR3: CASSGTGASQYF; DNA: TGTGCCAGTAGTGGGACAGGGGCATCGCAGTATTTT
D: NA; J: TRBJ1-4; V: TRBV7-9; size: many; CDR3: CASSGWTAAATNEKLFF; DNA: TGTGCCAGCAGCGGATGGACGGCTGCCGCAACTAATGAAAAACTGTTTTTT
D: NA; J: TRBJ2-5; V: TRBV7-9; size: medium-sized; CDR3: CASSLVGEETQYF; DNA: TGTGCCAGCAGCTTAGTTGGAGAAGAGACCCAGTACTTC
D: NA; J: TRBJ2-7; V: TRBV6-1; size: many; CDR3: CASSEAHQVPQGEQYF; DNA: TGTGCCAGCAGTGAAGCGCATCAGGTCCCTCAGGGCGAGCAGTACTTC
D: NA; J: TRBJ2-4; V: TRBV5-6; size: many; CDR3: CASSSRQLAKTIQYF; DNA: TGTGCCAGCAGCTCGCGACAACTAGCCAAAACCATTCAGTACTTC
D: NA; J: TRBJ2-3; V: TRBV6-2/TRBV6-3; size: many; CDR3: CASSSKLDHTQYF; DNA: TGTGCCAGCAGTTCCAAACTTGACCATACGCAGTATTTT
D: TRBD2; J: TRBJ2-3; V: TRBV7-9; size: many; CDR3: CASSSLLAGGPDTQYF; DNA: TGTGCCAGCAGCTCGTTACTAGCGGGAGGACCAGATACGCAGTATTTT
D: TRBD2; J: TRBJ2-3; V: TRBV12-3/TRBV12-4; size: many; CDR3: CASSVGGRTDTQYF; DNA: TGTGCCAGCAGTGTCGGGGGGAGGACAGATACGCAGTATTTT
D: TRBD2; J: TRBJ2-7; V: TRBV27; size: many; CDR3: CASSSGTTPYEQYF; DNA: TGTGCCAGCAGTTCCGGGACTACTCCATACGAGCAGTACTTC
D: NA; J: TRBJ2-7; V: TRBV7-8; size: many; CDR3: CASSPRTEGYEQYF; DNA: TGTGCCAGCAGCCCCCGGACCGAGGGCTACGAGCAGTACTTC
D: NA; J: TRBJ1-1; V: TRBV7-6; size: many; CDR3: CASSLGQGAPEAFF; DNA: TGTGCCAGCAGCTTAGGCCAGGGTGCCCCTGAAGCTTTCTTT
D: NA; J: TRBJ2-5; V: TRBV30; size: many; CDR3: CAWSLEVASLQETQYF; DNA: TGTGCCTGGAGTCTGGAGGTCGCGTCACTTCAAGAGACCCAGTACTTC
D: TRBD2; J: TRBJ2-7; V: TRBV7-2; size: NA; CDR3: CASSLGGGAYEQYF; DNA: TGTGCCAGCAGCTTAGGCGGGGGGGCCTACGAGCAGTACTTC
D: TRBD1; J: TRBJ2-3; V: TRBV7-9; size: medium-sized; CDR3: CASSSTTGADTQYF; DNA: TGTGCCAGCAGCTCGACCACAGGGGCCGATACGCAGTATTTT
D: NA; J: TRBJ1-1; V: TRBV12-3/TRBV12-4; size: many; CDR3: CASSFLFHEAFF; DNA: TGTGCCAGCAGTTTTCTGTTCCATGAAGCTTTCTTT
D: NA; J: TRBJ2-2; V: TRBV28; size: many; CDR3: CASTPGRTGTGELFF; DNA: TGTGCCAGCACTCCGGGGCGAACGGGCACCGGGGAGCTGTTTTTT
D: TRBD2; J: TRBJ2-2; V: TRBV7-9; size: many; CDR3: CASSGPSLAGAAGELFF; DNA: TGTGCCAGCAGCGGACCTTCTTTGGCGGGAGCAGCCGGGGAGCTGTTTTTT
D: NA; J: TRBJ1-1; V: TRBV28; size: many; CDR3: CASSLYKNTEAFF; DNA: TGTGCCAGCAGTCTCTACAAGAACACTGAAGCTTTCTTT
D: NA; J: TRBJ2-2; V: TRBV5-5; size: many; CDR3: CASSSDSLTGELFF; DNA: TGTGCCAGCAGCTCGGACTCCCTCACCGGGGAGCTGTTTTTT
D: NA; J: TRBJ2-5; V: TRBV19; size: many; CDR3: CASSITVGDETQYF; DNA: TGTGCCAGTAGTATAACAGTTGGCGATGAGACCCAGTACTTC
D: NA; J: TRBJ1-1; V: TRBV19; size: many; CDR3: CASNFLGAPEAFF; DNA: TGTGCCAGTAACTTCCTGGGTGCCCCTGAAGCTTTCTTT
D: NA; J: TRBJ2-7; V: TRBV10-3; size: many; CDR3: CAISESAAREQYF; DNA: TGTGCCATCAGTGAGTCCGCCGCTCGCGAGCAGTACTTC
D: TRBD1; J: TRBJ2-3; V: TRBV27; size: many; CDR3: CASSLFPGQGRDTQYF; DNA: TGTGCCAGCAGTTTGTTCCCGGGACAGGGCAGAGATACGCAGTATTTT
D: NA; J: TRBJ2-7; V: TRBV2; size: many; CDR3: CASSEALLGSYSSYEQYF; DNA: TGTGCCAGCAGTGAAGCGCTTCTAGGGTCTTACTCCTCCTACGAGCAGTACTTC
D: NA; J: TRBJ1-4; V: TRBV29-1; size: many; CDR3: CSVVRAEKLFF; DNA: TGCAGCGTTGTCAGGGCTGAAAAACTGTTTTTT
D: NA; J: TRBJ2-3; V: TRBV12-3/TRBV12-4; size: many; CDR3: CASGVFVTDTQYF; DNA: TGTGCCAGTGGGGTATTCGTCACAGATACGCAGTATTTT
D: NA; J: TRBJ2-7; V: TRBV30; size: many; CDR3: CAWSEAYEQYF; DNA: TGTGCCTGGAGTGAGGCCTACGAGCAGTACTTC
D: NA; J: TRBJ2-5; V: TRBV13; size: many; CDR3: CASSLGRTSKWQETQYF; DNA: TGTGCCAGCAGCTTAGGCAGAACGTCTAAATGGCAAGAGACCCAGTACTTC
D: TRBD1; J: TRBJ2-7; V: TRBV28; size: many; CDR3: CASSWGQGGEQYF; DNA: TGTGCCAGCAGCTGGGGACAGGGCGGCGAGCAGTACTTC
D: NA; J: TRBJ1-4; V: TRBV6-5; size: many; CDR3: CASSSFRENPSGEKLFF; DNA: TGTGCCAGCAGTTCCTTCCGGGAAAACCCTTCTGGTGAAAAACTGTTTTTT
D: NA; J: TRBJ2-7; V: TRBV28; size: many; CDR3: CASSNRVFYEQYF; DNA: TGTGCCAGCAGTAACAGGGTCTTTTACGAGCAGTACTTC
D: TRBD2; J: TRBJ2-1; V: TRBV7-9; size: many; CDR3: CASSVSGSHYNEQFF; DNA: TGTGCCAGCAGCGTTAGCGGGAGCCACTACAATGAGCAGTTCTTC
D: TRBD1; J: TRBJ2-3; V: TRBV7-9; size: NA; CDR3: CASSLRTGGSTDTQYF; DNA: TGTGCCAGCAGCCTCCGAACAGGGGGCAGCACAGATACGCAGTATTTT
D: TRBD1; J: TRBJ1-6; V: TRBV7-6; size: medium-sized; CDR3: CASSLSDRDPNSPLHF; DNA: TGTGCCAGCAGCTTGTCTGACAGGGATCCTAATTCACCCCTCCACTTT